The rows below give T cell receptor beta chains drawn from one sample of a study of blood T cell repertoires in COVID-19. Repertoires were generated with immunoSEQ multiplex PCR, while TCRdb's copy carries only in-frame clones and drops some. The sample has 250,000 to 350,000 clones, more than 75% seen once. Source material: peripheral blood. Every receptor here comes from a woman aged 45-59 years who had recovered from COVID-19. The CDR3 runs from the conserved cysteine through the conserved F or W. A D gene is named only where the DNA matches it firmly. Clone size is not always given. Where it is, it says once, few, many or a class for expanded clones.

cdr3_aa	cdr3_nt	d_call	clone_size	v_call	j_call
CATSVPPGQGADEQFF	TGTGCCACCAGTGTTCCTCCGGGACAGGGGGCGGATGAGCAGTTCTTC	TRBD1	once	TRBV24-1	TRBJ2-1
CASSLGQGLYEQYF	TGTGCCAGCAGCCTCGGACAGGGCTTATACGAGCAGTACTTC	TRBD1	.	TRBV5-6	TRBJ2-7
CASSPTTASYNEQFF	TGTGCCAGTAGTCCTACGACAGCATCCTACAATGAGCAGTTCTTC	.	.	TRBV19	TRBJ2-1
CASSWGLAGAYNEQFF	TGTGCCAGCAGCTGGGGACTAGCGGGAGCCTACAATGAGCAGTTCTTC	TRBD2	.	TRBV7-2	TRBJ2-1
CASSPERGTDTQYF	TGCGCCAGCAGCCCCGAGCGGGGCACAGATACGCAGTATTTT	.	.	TRBV5-1	TRBJ2-3
CASSFKAENTEAFF	TGTGCCAGCAGCTTTAAGGCGGAGAACACTGAAGCTTTCTTT	.	.	TRBV7-2	TRBJ1-1
CASSLNGVDTGELFF	TGTGCCAGCAGCTTAAACGGGGTGGACACCGGGGAGCTGTTTTTT	.	.	TRBV7-9	TRBJ2-2
CSVEEGRGNEQYF	TGCAGCGTTGAAGAGGGCAGGGGCAACGAGCAGTACTTC	.	.	TRBV29-1	TRBJ2-7
CASSWETLNQPQHF	TGTGCCAGTAGTTGGGAGACCCTCAATCAGCCCCAGCATTTT	.	.	TRBV19	TRBJ1-5
CASSYSNTFGLTDTQYF	TGTGCCAGCAGTTACTCGAATACGTTCGGGTTAACAGATACGCAGTATTTT	.	.	TRBV6-2/TRBV6-3	TRBJ2-3
CASSLSWVGETQYF	TGCGCCAGCAGCCTGAGTTGGGTCGGGGAGACCCAGTACTTC	.	.	TRBV4-3	TRBJ2-5
CASSKDRESEQYF	TGTGCCAGCAGCAAGGACAGGGAAAGCGAGCAGTACTTC	TRBD1	few	TRBV7-2	TRBJ2-7
CASSLANLRGSGYGYTF	TGTGCCAGCAGCTTAGCGAACCTAAGGGGCTCTGGCTATGGCTACACCTTC	.	.	TRBV7-2	TRBJ1-2
CASSFKGGVYTEAFF	TGTGCCAGCAGTTTCAAAGGGGGAGTTTACACTGAAGCTTTCTTT	.	.	TRBV28	TRBJ1-1
CASSFFRGQLFYEQYF	TGTGCCAGCAGTTTCTTCCGGGGACAACTATTTTACGAGCAGTACTTC	.	once	TRBV28	TRBJ2-7
CASRRQGGNEQFF	TGTGCCAGCAGAAGACAGGGTGGCAATGAGCAGTTCTTC	TRBD1	few	TRBV28	TRBJ2-1
CASSLAHRPEAFF	TGTGCCAGCAGCTTGGCCCACAGGCCTGAAGCTTTCTTT	.	.	TRBV5-4	TRBJ1-1
CGCRAAGAYEQYF	TGTGGCTGCCGGGCGGCAGGGGCCTACGAGCAGTACTTC	.	.	TRBV28	TRBJ2-7
CAISSHNGAGANVLTF	TGTGCCATCAGTTCACATAACGGGGCTGGGGCCAACGTCCTGACTTTC	.	.	TRBV10-3	TRBJ2-6
CSASRGQAYNEQFF	TGCAGTGCTAGTAGGGGGCAAGCCTACAATGAGCAGTTCTTC	TRBD1	few	TRBV20-1	TRBJ2-1
CASSRLRPGETQYF	TGTGCCAGTAGTCGTTTGAGGCCCGGGGAGACCCAGTACTTC	.	.	TRBV19	TRBJ2-5
CASSRPIGDLGFNEQFF	TGTGCCAGCAGCCGCCCCATCGGGGATTTGGGGTTCAATGAGCAGTTCTTC	.	.	TRBV6-2/TRBV6-3	TRBJ2-1
CASSLAGGGATNEQFF	TGTGCCAGCAGCTTAGCAGGCGGGGGGGCGACCAATGAGCAGTTCTTC	TRBD2	.	TRBV7-2	TRBJ2-1
CASSGGSQPQHF	TGCGCCAGCAGTGGAGGTAGCCAGCCCCAGCATTTT	.	.	TRBV10-2	TRBJ1-5
CASTLGHLGGNTEAFF	TGTGCCAGCACCCTGGGACATCTTGGGGGTAACACTGAAGCTTTCTTT	.	.	TRBV5-4	TRBJ1-1
CASSSSYRDNEQFF	TGTGCCAGCAGCTCCTCTTACAGAGACAATGAGCAGTTCTTC	.	.	TRBV11-3	TRBJ2-1
CASSLGPPPTYGYTF	TGTGCCAGCAGCTTAGGGCCACCTCCCACCTATGGCTACACCTTC	.	.	TRBV7-2	TRBJ1-2
CASSQERTGVMDTGELFF	TGCGCCAGCAGCCAGGAAAGGACAGGGGTGATGGACACCGGGGAGCTGTTTTTT	TRBD1	.	TRBV4-3	TRBJ2-2
CASSPGGRVATEAFF	TGTGCCAGCAGCCCAGGCGGCAGGGTAGCCACTGAAGCTTTCTTT	.	.	TRBV5-6	TRBJ1-1
CASSPGGTMNTEAFF	TGTGCCAGCAGCCCGGGGGGGACCATGAACACTGAAGCTTTCTTT	.	.	TRBV5-4	TRBJ1-1
CAISDAGLATYEQYF	TGTGCCATCAGTGATGCCGGTCTAGCAACTTACGAGCAGTACTTC	.	once	TRBV10-3	TRBJ2-7
CASSNIGTSGTGQYF	TGTGCCAGCAGTAACATCGGGACTAGCGGGACGGGGCAGTACTTC	TRBD2	.	TRBV6-5	TRBJ2-7
CASSSNTGSEAFF	TGTGCCAGCAGTTCCAATACAGGGTCTGAAGCTTTCTTT	.	.	TRBV11-3	TRBJ1-1
CASSPNNEQFF	TGTGCCAGCAGCCCAAACAATGAGCAGTTCTTC	.	.	TRBV3-1/TRBV3-2	TRBJ2-1
CASSIGGAPTDTQYF	TGTGCCAGTAGTATCGGGGGGGCACCCACAGATACGCAGTATTTT	TRBD2	.	TRBV19	TRBJ2-3
CASSPGTSYEQFF	TGTGCCAGCTCTCCCGGTACTAGTTATGAGCAGTTCTTC	.	.	TRBV18	TRBJ2-1
CASSLVGDRDHEQYF	TGTGCCAGCAGCTTAGTGGGGGACAGGGACCACGAGCAGTACTTC	TRBD1	.	TRBV7-2	TRBJ2-7
CASSSGQGAVGGYTF	TGTGCCAGCAGCTCCGGACAGGGGGCCGTCGGTGGCTACACCTTC	TRBD1	.	TRBV5-4	TRBJ1-2
CATSDFGTGGKDTQYF	TGTGCCACCAGTGATTTCGGGACAGGGGGCAAAGATACGCAGTATTTT	TRBD1	.	TRBV24-1	TRBJ2-3
CASSKARTGKIDYGYTF	TGTGCCAGCAGCAAAGCCCGGACAGGGAAGATCGACTATGGCTACACCTTC	.	.	TRBV21-1	TRBJ1-2
CASSEVEGIAPQHF	TGTGCCAGCAGTGAAGTGGAGGGGATTGCGCCCCAGCATTTT	.	.	TRBV2	TRBJ1-5
CASSWRGLAGAEQHF	TGTGCCAGCAGCTGGAGGGGACTAGCGGGAGCCGAGCAGCACTTC	TRBD2	once	TRBV5-6	TRBJ2-7
CASSTGTSRHNEQFF	TGTGCCAGCAGCACCGGGACTAGTCGGCACAATGAGCAGTTCTTC	TRBD2	.	TRBV9	TRBJ2-1
CASNPGTGAQEQYF	TGTGCCAGCAACCCCGGGACAGGGGCTCAGGAGCAGTACTTC	TRBD1	once	TRBV5-4	TRBJ2-7
CATSRSGGASWYEQYF	TGTGCCACCAGCAGATCAGGGGGCGCGAGTTGGTACGAGCAGTACTTC	TRBD1	once	TRBV15	TRBJ2-7
CASSLTPTGSGQPQHF	TGTGCCAGCAGCTTAACACCTACAGGGTCGGGACAGCCCCAGCATTTT	.	few	TRBV7-6	TRBJ1-5
CASRLPTGEGQPQHF	TGTGCCAGCAGGCTACCGACAGGGGAGGGTCAGCCCCAGCATTTT	TRBD1	.	TRBV28	TRBJ1-5
CASSQGQTRGGNTIYF	TGTGCCAGCAGCCAAGGACAGACACGGGGAGGAAACACCATATATTTT	.	.	TRBV5-4	TRBJ1-3
CSVAPGERYNEQFF	TGCAGCGTAGCCCCGGGAGAGAGATACAATGAGCAGTTCTTC	.	.	TRBV29-1	TRBJ2-1
CASSQGGGTDTQYF	TGCGCCAGCAGCCAAGGGGGAGGGACAGATACGCAGTATTTT	TRBD2	.	TRBV4-1	TRBJ2-3
CASSQAGGPYNEQFF	TGTGCCAGTAGTCAAGCGGGAGGGCCCTACAATGAGCAGTTCTTC	TRBD2	.	TRBV19	TRBJ2-1
CSASGQFF	TGCAGTGCCTCAGGGCAGTTCTTC	.	.	TRBV20-1	TRBJ2-1
CSASPPRSGRFYEQYF	TGCAGTGCTAGTCCCCCGCGGAGCGGGAGGTTCTACGAGCAGTACTTC	TRBD2	.	TRBV20-1	TRBJ2-7
CASSIGQGGAFF	TGTGCCAGTAGTATTGGCCAGGGGGGAGCTTTCTTT	TRBD1	.	TRBV19	TRBJ1-1
CSVWGSSGTQETQYF	TGCAGCGTCTGGGGTAGTTCGGGAACCCAAGAGACCCAGTACTTC	.	.	TRBV29-1	TRBJ2-5
CSVGSGGGYTF	TGCAGCGTTGGGTCAGGGGGGGGCTACACCTTC	TRBD1	once	TRBV29-1	TRBJ1-2